This T cell receptor beta chain was sequenced during a study of T cell responses to AZD1222 COVID-19 vaccine. Study outcomes and limitations: Unmutated variant regions reportedly attract nearly half of all spike-specific TCRs.

The CDR3 has 16 residues. V lost 9 bases and J 2 bases, leaving 22 bases between the germline ends. The germline CDR1 and CDR2 sequences are SGHDN and FVKESK. A word on this clone: Its specificity is not known.

Produced via immunoSEQ multiplex PCR; TCRdb's table is partial and in-frame only. The table records 65,000 to 95,000 clones, around 84% of them present only once. The clonotype originates from an adult in good health. The sequenced sample was peripheral blood, obtained on day 0 of AZD1222 vaccination. The chain is built from TRBV14 and TRBJ2-5; the D gene is possibly TRBD1 (6 bases). The CDR3 loop reads CASTRGLVDRQETQYF. The CDR3 region has the DNA TGTGCCAGTACAAGGGGGTTGGTGGACAGACAAGAGACCCAGTACTTC.